This T cell receptor beta chain comes out of a study of blood T cell repertoires in COVID-19. On the study more broadly: The United States, Italy and Spain supplied acute and convalescent COVID-19 samples.

Germline assignment: CDR1 SNHLY and CDR2 FYNNEI. The CDR3 has 13 amino acids. V dropped 5 bases and J dropped 3 bases, with 11 bases sitting between them. The cohort comprised adults aged roughly 18 to 95 years residing in around 25 US areas. Individuals in the exposed group had encountered a COVID-19 case within 2 weeks preceding study entry. Libraries were prepared by immunoSEQ multiplex PCR; TCRdb keeps only in-frame clonotypes and omits some of them. The data hold about 220,000 clones, with about 83% observed a single time. The sample comprised PBMCs or T cells enriched from blood (not recorded which). This TCR came from a woman aged 45-65 years who had been exposed to COVID-19. The chain joins TRBV2 to TRBJ2-7; D is unclear. The CDR3 sequence: CASSKNRIYEQYF. Here the CDR3 DNA reads TGTGCCAGCAGTAAGAACAGAATCTACGAGCAGTACTTC.